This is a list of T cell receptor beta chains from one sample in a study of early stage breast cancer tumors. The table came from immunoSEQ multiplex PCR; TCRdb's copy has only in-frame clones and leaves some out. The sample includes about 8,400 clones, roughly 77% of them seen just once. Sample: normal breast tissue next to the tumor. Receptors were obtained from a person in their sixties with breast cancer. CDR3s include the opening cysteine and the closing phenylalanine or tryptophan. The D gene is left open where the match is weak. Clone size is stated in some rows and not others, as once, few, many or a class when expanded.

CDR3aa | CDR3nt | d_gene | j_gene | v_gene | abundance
CASSPGLAGRTDTQYF | TGTGCCAGCAGCCCCGGACTAGCGGGGCGCACAGATACGCAGTATTTT | TRBD2 | TRBJ2-3 | TRBV5-8 | NA
CASSLVLSGRAGDTQYF | TGTGCCAGCAGCTTAGTCCTGAGCGGGAGGGCCGGAGATACGCAGTATTTT | TRBD2 | TRBJ2-3 | TRBV7-8 | few
CASSDWGETYEQYF | TGTGCCAGCAGTGATTGGGGGGAGACCTACGAGCAGTACTTC | NA | TRBJ2-7 | TRBV2 | NA
CASSYSSLRGQDTGELFF | TGTGCCAGCAGTTACTCGAGTCTGCGAGGGCAGGACACCGGGGAGCTGTTTTTT | NA | TRBJ2-2 | TRBV6-7 | NA
CASSLDSNEQYF | TGTGCCAGCAGCTTAGATTCCAACGAGCAGTACTTC | NA | TRBJ2-7 | TRBV7-9 | NA
CASSYGGGGQPQHF | TGTGCCAGCAGTTATGGAGGGGGCGGTCAGCCCCAGCATTTT | TRBD1 | TRBJ1-5 | TRBV6-5 | NA
CASSFLADREDQNTEAFF | TGTGCCAGCAGTTTTCTAGCCGACAGGGAAGACCAGAACACTGAAGCTTTCTTT | TRBD1 | TRBJ1-1 | TRBV5-4 | NA
CASSYLGRFNQPQHF | TGCGCCAGCAGTTACCTGGGACGGTTCAATCAGCCCCAGCATTTT | NA | TRBJ1-5 | TRBV10-1 | NA
CASTSRAGGNTGELFF | TGTGCCAGCACTTCCCGGGCGGGGGGGAACACCGGGGAGCTGTTTTTT | TRBD2 | TRBJ2-2 | TRBV7-2 | NA
CASSERVGFWYGYTF | TGTGCCAGCAGTGAAAGGGTAGGGTTTTGGTATGGCTACACCTTC | NA | TRBJ1-2 | TRBV2 | NA
CAIRGRGPLYEQYF | TGTGCCATTAGGGGAAGGGGGCCGTTGTACGAGCAGTACTTC | TRBD1 | TRBJ2-7 | TRBV10-3 | NA
CASSAGDIYNSPLHF | TGTGCCAGCAGCGCGGGGGACATTTATAATTCACCCCTCCACTTT | NA | TRBJ1-6 | TRBV9 | NA